The 4 T cell receptor beta chains in this list originate from one sample, sequenced in a study of shared clonotypes between healthy human individuals. Clones were read by immunoSEQ multiplex PCR, and TCRdb kept only the in-frame ones, dropping some. The sample has 2 million to 3 million clones, around 94% seen once. The specimen sequenced was naive CD4+ T cells sorted from blood. This sample's subset: CD45RA+ positively selected. Every receptor here comes from a man aged 18-30 years in good health.

The V and J genes are TRBV2 and TRBJ1-5; TRBD1 agrees at 7 bases. Germline V gene data show CDR1 as SNHLY and CDR2 as FYNNEI. The CDR3 spans 16 residues. The V and J ends lost 2 bases and 3 bases, in that order; junction bases with no gene match: 7. CDR3 protein: CASSERDSTFNQPQHF. CDR3 in DNA: TGTGCCAGCAGTGAAAGGGACAGCACTTTCAATCAGCCCCAGCATTTT.

The V gene is TRBV7-2, the J gene TRBJ2-5; D is possibly TRBD2 (5 bases). V dropped 1 base and J dropped 11 bases, with 20 bases sitting between them. The germline gives CDR1 SGHTA, CDR2 FQGNSA. The CDR3 length is 15 residues. CDR3 nucleotide sequence: TGTGCCAGCAGCTTAGTGGGGAATAGCCTTGGGGAGCAGTACTTC. Protein: CASSLVGNSLGEQYF.

The chain is built from TRBV25-1 and TRBJ2-7; D might be TRBD2 (7 bases). CDR3 length: 14 residues. In germline, CDR1 is MGHDK, CDR2 SYGVNS. The germline V and J ends were trimmed by 1 base and 6 bases, with 13 bases remaining between them. The CDR3 loop is CASSESRGALEQYF. CDR3 sequence (DNA): TGTGCCAGCAGTGAATCTCGGGGGGCCCTCGAGCAGTACTTC.

This rearrangement joins TRBV19 to TRBJ1-3, with D possibly TRBD1 on 6 matching bases. The CDR3 has 13 amino acids. Germline CDR1 reads LNHDA; CDR2 reads SQIVND (reference sequence). Trimming left V 6 bases short and J 3 bases short, with 9 bases between. As DNA, the CDR3 is TGTGCCAGTAGGACAGGCGGTGGAAACACCATATATTTT. Residues: CASRTGGGNTIYF.